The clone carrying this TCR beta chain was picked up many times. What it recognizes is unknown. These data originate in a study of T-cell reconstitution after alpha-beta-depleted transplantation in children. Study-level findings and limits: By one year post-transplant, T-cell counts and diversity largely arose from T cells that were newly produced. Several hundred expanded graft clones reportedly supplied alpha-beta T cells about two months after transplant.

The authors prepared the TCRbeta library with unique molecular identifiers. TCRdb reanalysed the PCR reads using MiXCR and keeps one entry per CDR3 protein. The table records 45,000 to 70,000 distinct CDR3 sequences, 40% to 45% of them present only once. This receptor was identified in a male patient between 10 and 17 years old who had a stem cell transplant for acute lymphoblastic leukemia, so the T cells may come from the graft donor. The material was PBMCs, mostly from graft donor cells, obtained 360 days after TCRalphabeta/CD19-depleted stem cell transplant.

The CDR3 reads CASTNNLGYLTDTQYF. Here the CDR3 DNA reads TGTGCCAGCACTAACAACTTGGGGTATTTAACAGATACGCAGTATTTT. The V and J genes are TRBV7-8 and TRBJ2-3; D remains ambiguous. CDR1 SGHVS and CDR2 FQNEAQ come from the germline V gene. V shed 7 bases and J shed 3 bases, with 20 bases lying between them. This CDR3 has 16 residues.